This is a list of T cell receptor beta chains from one sample in a study of PD-1 blockade in classical Hodgkin lymphoma. Clones were sequenced by immunoSEQ multiplex PCR, and TCRdb holds only the in-frame ones, with some missing. Of some 48,000 clones listed, approximately 80% are singletons. Here the sequenced sample was peripheral blood mononuclear cells (PBMCs), taken before the fourth cycle of nivolumab. These receptors were obtained from a human donor with classical Hodgkin lymphoma. Each CDR3 is given with its conserved first and last residue. Each record gives: V gene, clone size, J gene, D gene, CDR3 protein, CDR3 DNA. The D gene is left open where the match is weak. Size is omitted from some rows. Given values are once, few, many or a class for expanded clones.

v_call: TRBV28; clone_size: .; j_call: TRBJ2-7; d_call: .; cdr3_aa: CASSLSGKAYEQYF; cdr3_nt: TGTGCCAGCAGTTTATCGGGGAAAGCCTACGAGCAGTACTTC
v_call: TRBV19; clone_size: .; j_call: TRBJ2-1; d_call: .; cdr3_aa: CASSIVQGNEQFF; cdr3_nt: TGTGCCAGTAGTATAGTTCAAGGCAATGAGCAGTTCTTC
v_call: TRBV7-9; clone_size: .; j_call: TRBJ2-3; d_call: .; cdr3_aa: CASSPRSGVGNTDTQYF; cdr3_nt: TGTGCCAGCAGCCCCCGGAGTGGTGTAGGCAACACAGATACGCAGTATTTT
v_call: TRBV7-9; clone_size: .; j_call: TRBJ2-2; d_call: .; cdr3_aa: CASSFRGGNWNTGELFF; cdr3_nt: TGTGCCAGCAGCTTTAGGGGCGGGAACTGGAACACCGGGGAGCTGTTTTTT
v_call: TRBV28; clone_size: .; j_call: TRBJ2-1; d_call: TRBD2; cdr3_aa: CASSLLAGGVNNEQFF; cdr3_nt: TGTGCCAGCAGTTTATTGGCGGGGGGTGTGAACAATGAGCAGTTCTTC
v_call: TRBV15; clone_size: .; j_call: TRBJ1-1; d_call: TRBD1; cdr3_aa: CATSRAGTGLNTEAFF; cdr3_nt: TGTGCCACCAGCAGAGCTGGGACAGGGTTGAACACTGAAGCTTTCTTT
v_call: TRBV10-2; clone_size: .; j_call: TRBJ2-3; d_call: TRBD2; cdr3_aa: CASSVGGLAGGQRTDTQYF; cdr3_nt: TGCGCCAGCAGTGTGGGTGGGCTAGCGGGGGGCCAACGCACAGATACGCAGTATTTT
v_call: TRBV19; clone_size: few; j_call: TRBJ2-3; d_call: TRBD2; cdr3_aa: CASSLGVSQREGSTDTQYF; cdr3_nt: TGTGCCAGTAGTCTAGGGGTTTCCCAGCGGGAGGGCAGCACAGATACGCAGTATTTT
v_call: TRBV4-1; clone_size: .; j_call: TRBJ1-4; d_call: .; cdr3_aa: CASSQEGARSEKLFF; cdr3_nt: TGCGCCAGCAGCCAAGAGGGGGCGCGGAGTGAAAAACTGTTTTTT
v_call: TRBV6-1; clone_size: .; j_call: TRBJ1-3; d_call: .; cdr3_aa: CASRGEASGNTIYF; cdr3_nt: TGTGCCAGCAGGGGAGAGGCCTCTGGAAACACCATATATTTT
v_call: TRBV5-1; clone_size: .; j_call: TRBJ2-3; d_call: TRBD2; cdr3_aa: CASSLLAGSTDTQYF; cdr3_nt: TGCGCCAGCAGCTTACTAGCGGGATCCACAGATACGCAGTATTTT
v_call: TRBV11-1; clone_size: few; j_call: TRBJ2-7; d_call: TRBD2; cdr3_aa: CASSSGGGTYEQYF; cdr3_nt: TGTGCCAGCAGCTCCGGGGGGGGGACCTACGAGCAGTACTTC
v_call: TRBV5-4; clone_size: .; j_call: TRBJ2-2; d_call: TRBD2; cdr3_aa: CASSSPTSGATGELFF; cdr3_nt: TGTGCCAGCAGCTCCCCGACTAGCGGGGCAACCGGGGAGCTGTTTTTT
v_call: TRBV7-9; clone_size: .; j_call: TRBJ1-2; d_call: .; cdr3_aa: CASSASNQGSGYTF; cdr3_nt: TGTGCCAGCAGCGCCTCGAACCAGGGATCTGGCTACACCTTC
v_call: TRBV10-2; clone_size: .; j_call: TRBJ2-3; d_call: .; cdr3_aa: CASSESSWGDTQYF; cdr3_nt: TGCGCCAGCAGTGAGTCTAGCTGGGGAGATACGCAGTATTTT
v_call: TRBV7-8; clone_size: .; j_call: TRBJ1-2; d_call: .; cdr3_aa: CASSLVGDGYTF; cdr3_nt: TGTGCCAGCAGCTTAGTAGGGGATGGCTACACCTTC
v_call: TRBV4-2; clone_size: .; j_call: TRBJ1-5; d_call: .; cdr3_aa: CASSQVRGGGQPQHF; cdr3_nt: TGTGCCAGCAGCCAAGTTCGGGGAGGAGGCCAGCCCCAGCATTTT
v_call: TRBV19; clone_size: few; j_call: TRBJ1-2; d_call: .; cdr3_aa: CASSIRSNYGYTF; cdr3_nt: TGTGCCAGTAGCATCAGGAGTAACTATGGCTACACCTTC
v_call: TRBV30; clone_size: .; j_call: TRBJ2-2; d_call: .; cdr3_aa: CAWSRGVGELFF; cdr3_nt: TGTGCCTGGAGTAGAGGGGTTGGGGAGCTGTTTTTT
v_call: TRBV6-1; clone_size: .; j_call: TRBJ2-5; d_call: TRBD2; cdr3_aa: CASNRQGGRAQYF; cdr3_nt: TGTGCCAGCAACAGACAGGGCGGGAGGGCCCAGTACTTC
v_call: TRBV5-6; clone_size: .; j_call: TRBJ1-2; d_call: .; cdr3_aa: CASSFTQGSANYGYTF; cdr3_nt: TGTGCCAGCAGCTTTACGCAGGGGTCGGCCAACTATGGCTACACCTTC
v_call: TRBV27; clone_size: .; j_call: TRBJ1-6; d_call: .; cdr3_aa: CASSSGRMTLHF; cdr3_nt: TGTGCCAGCAGTTCGGGAAGGATGACCCTCCACTTT
v_call: TRBV7-2; clone_size: .; j_call: TRBJ2-7; d_call: .; cdr3_aa: CASSLARSSYEQYF; cdr3_nt: TGTGCCAGCAGCTTAGCGCGAAGCTCCTACGAGCAGTACTTC
v_call: TRBV6-6; clone_size: .; j_call: TRBJ1-2; d_call: .; cdr3_aa: CASSNRELGYTF; cdr3_nt: TGTGCCAGCAGTAACAGGGAATTGGGCTACACCTTC
v_call: TRBV9; clone_size: .; j_call: TRBJ2-1; d_call: .; cdr3_aa: CASSADGEDEQFF; cdr3_nt: TGTGCCAGCAGCGCTGACGGTGAAGATGAGCAGTTCTTC
v_call: TRBV28; clone_size: .; j_call: TRBJ1-4; d_call: .; cdr3_aa: CASSSRPEGVVGEKLFF; cdr3_nt: TGTGCCAGCAGTTCGCGACCGGAGGGGGTCGTCGGAGAAAAACTGTTTTTT
v_call: TRBV13; clone_size: .; j_call: TRBJ1-3; d_call: .; cdr3_aa: CASSLRKLSSGNTIYF; cdr3_nt: TGTGCCAGCAGCCTCCGGAAGCTTTCCTCTGGAAACACCATATATTTT
v_call: TRBV29-1; clone_size: .; j_call: TRBJ1-2; d_call: TRBD1; cdr3_aa: CSAGGAGGF; cdr3_nt: TGCAGCGCCGGAGGGGCAGGGGGCTTC
v_call: TRBV7-6; clone_size: .; j_call: TRBJ2-5; d_call: TRBD2; cdr3_aa: CASSARLAVQQETQYF; cdr3_nt: TGTGCCAGCAGCGCCCGACTAGCGGTACAACAAGAGACCCAGTACTTC
v_call: TRBV27; clone_size: .; j_call: TRBJ1-1; d_call: .; cdr3_aa: CASSIYASGFTEAFF; cdr3_nt: TGTGCCAGCAGCATTTACGCGTCCGGTTTCACTGAAGCTTTCTTT
v_call: TRBV18; clone_size: .; j_call: TRBJ2-1; d_call: TRBD2; cdr3_aa: CASSRIAGDGNEQFF; cdr3_nt: TGTGCCAGCTCACGGATAGCGGGAGACGGCAATGAGCAGTTCTTC
v_call: TRBV7-2; clone_size: .; j_call: TRBJ1-5; d_call: .; cdr3_aa: CASSLDQYVQPQHF; cdr3_nt: TGTGCCAGCAGCTTAGACCAATATGTTCAGCCCCAGCATTTT
v_call: TRBV4-1; clone_size: many; j_call: TRBJ2-2; d_call: TRBD1; cdr3_aa: CASSQVGTGRNTGELFF; cdr3_nt: TGCGCCAGCAGCCAAGTTGGGACAGGGAGAAACACCGGGGAGCTGTTTTTT
v_call: TRBV27; clone_size: .; j_call: TRBJ2-7; d_call: .; cdr3_aa: CASSSPRTESYEQYF; cdr3_nt: TGTGCCAGCAGTTCCCCGAGGACAGAGTCCTACGAGCAGTACTTC
v_call: TRBV10-1; clone_size: .; j_call: TRBJ2-5; d_call: .; cdr3_aa: CASSEQAQETQYF; cdr3_nt: TGCGCCAGCAGTGAACAGGCCCAAGAGACCCAGTACTTC
v_call: TRBV5-1; clone_size: few; j_call: TRBJ2-5; d_call: .; cdr3_aa: CASRQGSQETQYF; cdr3_nt: TGCGCCAGCAGGCAGGGCTCTCAAGAGACCCAGTACTTC
v_call: TRBV18; clone_size: few; j_call: TRBJ1-4; d_call: .; cdr3_aa: CASSPPLLGKLFF; cdr3_nt: TGTGCCAGCTCACCACCCTTACTGGGAAAACTGTTTTTT
v_call: TRBV18; clone_size: .; j_call: TRBJ1-4; d_call: .; cdr3_aa: CASSSQTDFFDSANEKLFF; cdr3_nt: TGTGCCAGCTCATCCCAGACGGATTTCTTCGACTCGGCTAATGAAAAACTGTTTTTT
v_call: TRBV29-1; clone_size: .; j_call: TRBJ1-2; d_call: .; cdr3_aa: CSVSADGFSNLFGYTF; cdr3_nt: TGCAGCGTCTCTGCAGATGGTTTTTCCAACCTCTTTGGCTACACCTTC
v_call: TRBV7-9; clone_size: .; j_call: TRBJ1-2; d_call: .; cdr3_aa: CASSPGHTYGYTF; cdr3_nt: TGTGCCAGCAGCCCCGGACACACCTATGGCTACACCTTC
v_call: TRBV2; clone_size: .; j_call: TRBJ2-1; d_call: .; cdr3_aa: CASSDSTEITVQPPEQFF; cdr3_nt: TGTGCCAGCAGTGACTCGACGGAAATAACAGTCCAACCCCCTGAGCAGTTCTTC
v_call: TRBV2; clone_size: .; j_call: TRBJ1-1; d_call: .; cdr3_aa: CASSEGFGRGTEAFF; cdr3_nt: TGTGCCAGCAGTGAAGGCTTCGGCAGGGGAACTGAAGCTTTCTTT
v_call: TRBV28; clone_size: few; j_call: TRBJ2-3; d_call: .; cdr3_aa: CASSLGASYYDTQYF; cdr3_nt: TGTGCCAGCAGTTTAGGGGCCTCCTACTATGATACGCAGTATTTT
v_call: TRBV9; clone_size: .; j_call: TRBJ1-1; d_call: .; cdr3_aa: CASSERAGGSITEAFF; cdr3_nt: TGTGCCAGCAGCGAAAGGGCCGGGGGAAGTATCACTGAAGCTTTCTTT
v_call: TRBV28; clone_size: .; j_call: TRBJ1-2; d_call: .; cdr3_aa: CASTTGGLNYGYTF; cdr3_nt: TGTGCCAGCACTACCGGGGGCCTAAACTATGGCTACACCTTC
v_call: TRBV11-3; clone_size: .; j_call: TRBJ2-2; d_call: .; cdr3_aa: CASSSSAVRGSGELFF; cdr3_nt: TGTGCCAGCAGCTCTTCGGCGGTCCGAGGGTCCGGGGAGCTGTTTTTT
v_call: TRBV7-6; clone_size: .; j_call: TRBJ2-1; d_call: TRBD1; cdr3_aa: CASSSFRDRGLTSTYNEQFF; cdr3_nt: TGTGCCAGCAGCTCCTTCCGGGACAGGGGGCTCACCTCGACTTACAATGAGCAGTTCTTC
v_call: TRBV11-3; clone_size: .; j_call: TRBJ1-1; d_call: TRBD1; cdr3_aa: CASSLAGRGQTKF; cdr3_nt: TGTGCCAGCAGCTTAGCCGGAAGGGGGCAGACAAAGTTT
v_call: TRBV7-6; clone_size: .; j_call: TRBJ1-1; d_call: TRBD1; cdr3_aa: CASSPGTASSNTEAFF; cdr3_nt: TGTGCCAGCAGCCCGGGGACAGCCTCTTCGAACACTGAAGCTTTCTTT
v_call: TRBV2; clone_size: .; j_call: TRBJ2-5; d_call: .; cdr3_aa: CASSEAGGVMSETQYF; cdr3_nt: TGTGCCAGCAGTGAAGCAGGCGGGGTTATGTCAGAGACCCAGTACTTC
v_call: TRBV15; clone_size: .; j_call: TRBJ2-1; d_call: .; cdr3_aa: CATSRDQVGDEQFF; cdr3_nt: TGTGCCACCAGCAGAGATCAAGTCGGGGATGAGCAGTTCTTC